A selection of T cell receptor beta chains follows, all from one sample in a study of spatial heterogeneity in lung cancer. One entry per CDR3 protein, called by TCRdb with MiXCR from the 5' RACE reads. The sample lists about 20,000 distinct CDR3 sequences, under 20% occurring once. The sequencing here drew on PBMCs, taken at surgery. All receptors come from a male donor with early-stage non-small cell lung cancer. Each CDR3 is given without its conserved first and last residue. A D gene is named only where the DNA matches it firmly.

cdr3_aa v_call d_call j_call
AIQDGVGYT TRBV11-2 . TRBJ1-2
ASSLLQGDTGELF TRBV3-1 TRBD1 TRBJ2-2
ASSYSRASNRGYT TRBV6-5 . TRBJ1-2
ASSLIMPGARGTGELF TRBV7-3 . TRBJ2-2
ASSLSGGVNFNEQF TRBV11-2 TRBD2 TRBJ2-1
ATGTVLEAF TRBV14 . TRBJ1-1
ASTGGGGYTGELF TRBV2 . TRBJ2-2
ASSFGGTDSGANVLT TRBV5-1 . TRBJ2-6
SASNQLAGTDTQY TRBV20-1 TRBD2 TRBJ2-3
ASSPGFNEQF TRBV28 . TRBJ2-1
ASSRFVGVGTGELF TRBV11-2 . TRBJ2-2
SALDGETGNQPQL TRBV20-1 . TRBJ1-5
ASSPQERVATDTQY TRBV4-1 . TRBJ2-3
ASSLARQGDSPLH TRBV7-8 TRBD1 TRBJ1-6
ASSIRTGSNEQY TRBV19 TRBD1 TRBJ2-7
ASSPLSGDTGELF TRBV18 . TRBJ2-2
ASSFPDRGDEKLF TRBV7-9 TRBD1 TRBJ1-4
AWTGVLNYGYT TRBV30 . TRBJ1-2
AASPGQGNNEQF TRBV10-3 TRBD1 TRBJ2-1
ASALGSTGGYT TRBV6-5 . TRBJ1-2
SVRWGGVYGYT TRBV29-1 . TRBJ1-2
ASSLGTSGDSDTQY TRBV27 TRBD2 TRBJ2-3
ASSPAGGGTDTQY TRBV7-3 . TRBJ2-3
ASSPEWGAGTEAF TRBV7-9 . TRBJ1-1
ASRRLAENTGELF TRBV2 TRBD2 TRBJ2-2
ASSPADRYTGELF TRBV12-3/TRBV12-4 . TRBJ2-2
ASSVEPQAGVAF TRBV9 . TRBJ1-1